A single sample is the source of the 8 T cell receptor beta chains below, sequenced in a study of T cell responses to AZD1222 COVID-19 vaccine. Produced via immunoSEQ multiplex PCR; TCRdb's table is partial and in-frame only. The data contain 140,000 or so clones, 90% to 95% of them singletons. The sequences come from peripheral blood, collected on day 0 of AZD1222 vaccination. The receptor set was obtained from an adult in good health.

The chain joins TRBV3-1 (or the pseudogene TRBV3-2) to TRBJ1-5, with a weak D call TRBD1 (5 bases). Germline V gene sequence: CDR1 LGHDT, CDR2 YNNKEL (reference sequence). The V end lost 1 base, the J end lost 3 bases, and 7 bases lay between the germline ends. The CDR3 consists of 14 residues. The DNA of the CDR3 is TGTGCCAGCAGCCAAGCTGGGGCCAATCAGCCCCAGCATTTT. It specifies CASSQAGANQPQHF.

The chain recombines TRBV11-3 with TRBJ2-3; possibly TRBD1 for D (7 bases). The V and J ends lost 1 base and 2 bases respectively, with 13 bases between them. From germline, CDR1 is SGHNT and CDR2 YENEEA. The CDR3 runs to 16 residues. The CDR3 bases are TGTGCCAGCAGCTTAGTTGCAGGGGGGAACACAGATACGCAGTATTTT. Protein sequence: CASSLVAGGNTDTQYF.

V usage is TRBV10-3 and J usage is TRBJ1-5; D not resolved. Germline assignment: CDR1 ENHRY and CDR2 SYGVKD. V gave up 3 bases and J gave up 5 bases, with 5 bases separating them. The CDR3 runs 12 residues. In nucleotides, the CDR3 is TGTGCCATCAGTGAAGATTATCAGCCCCAGCATTTT. Its translation: CAISEDYQPQHF.

The chain has TRBV7-6 and TRBJ2-4; unclear D gene. This CDR3 region has 15 residues. Trimming removed 0 bases from V and 4 bases from J, with 10 bases in between. Germline CDR1 and CDR2: SGHVS and FNYEAQ. The CDR3 loop is CASSLAIGFKNIQYF. CDR3 nucleotide sequence: TGTGCCAGCAGCTTAGCGATTGGATTTAAAAACATTCAGTACTTC.

The gene calls are TRBV6-2 or TRBV6-3 and TRBJ2-3; D possibly corresponds to TRBD2 (6 bases). V was cut by 3 bases and J by 6 bases, with 10 bases left in between. Germline CDR1 is MNHEY and CDR2 is SVGEGT. The CDR3 sequence is 13 residues long. This chain's CDR3 is CASSYGGLDTQYF. In DNA form, the CDR3 reads TGTGCCAGCAGTTATGGGGGACTGGATACGCAGTATTTT.

This clone was seen once. The rearrangement joins TRBV12-3 or TRBV12-4 to TRBJ1-3; possible D gene TRBD1, 6 bases. V was cut by 5 bases and J by 4 bases, with 9 bases left in between. The CDR3 has 13 residues. CDR3 loop: CASSTGFGNTIYF. The CDR3 DNA sequence: TGTGCCAGCAGTACAGGGTTCGGAAACACCATATATTTT.

This chain uses TRBV11-3 with TRBJ2-1; the D gene is possibly TRBD1 (5 bases). This CDR3 is built from 14 residues. Trimming cost V 4 bases and J 5 bases, with 12 bases left between them. Germline CDR1 is SGHNT and CDR2 is YENEEA. The CDR3 DNA is TGTGCCAGCAGCTCCTTAGACAGACACAATGAGCAGTTCTTC. The encoded protein is CASSSLDRHNEQFF.

This chain links TRBV6-5 with TRBJ1-5; no clear D. V gave up 7 bases and J gave up 0 bases, with 13 bases separating them. There are 15 residues in the CDR3. Germline V gives CDR1 MNHEY, CDR2 SVGAGI. The CDR3: CASTRVGFSNQPQHF. Here the CDR3 DNA reads TGTGCCAGCACTAGAGTGGGGTTTAGCAATCAGCCCCAGCATTTT.